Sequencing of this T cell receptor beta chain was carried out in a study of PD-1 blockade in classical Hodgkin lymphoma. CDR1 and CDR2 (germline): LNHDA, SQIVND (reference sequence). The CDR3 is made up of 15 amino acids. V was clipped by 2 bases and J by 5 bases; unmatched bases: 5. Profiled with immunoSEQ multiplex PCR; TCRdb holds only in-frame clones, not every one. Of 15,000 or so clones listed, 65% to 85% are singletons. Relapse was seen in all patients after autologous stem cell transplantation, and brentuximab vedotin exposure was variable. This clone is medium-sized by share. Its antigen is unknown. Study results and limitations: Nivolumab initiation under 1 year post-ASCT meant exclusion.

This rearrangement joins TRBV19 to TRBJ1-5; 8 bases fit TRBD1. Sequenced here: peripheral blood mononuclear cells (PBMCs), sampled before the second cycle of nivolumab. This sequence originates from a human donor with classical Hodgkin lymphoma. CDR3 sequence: CASSISSRGHQPQHF. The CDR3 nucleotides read TGTGCCAGTAGTATATCGAGCAGGGGGCATCAGCCCCAGCATTTT.